The 20 T cell receptor beta chains below were found in one sample sequenced in a study of T cell responses to AZD1222 COVID-19 vaccine. Profiled with immunoSEQ multiplex PCR; TCRdb holds only in-frame clones, not every one. The table lists about 150,000 clones, about nine tenths of them singletons. The sample in question was peripheral blood, obtained on day 0 of AZD1222 vaccination. The receptors were sampled from an adult in good health.

The chain has TRBV4-3 and TRBJ1-6; TRBD1 is a possible D gene (6 bases). The V end was cut by 4 bases, the J end by 6 bases, with 13 bases between. Germline CDR1 is LGHNA and CDR2 is YSLEER. The CDR3 extends over 15 amino acids. The CDR3 DNA reads as TGCGCCAGCAGCCCCTCCGACAGGATTAATTCACCCCTCCACTTT. Translation: CASSPSDRINSPLHF.

This chain uses TRBV5-4 with TRBJ2-5, with D perhaps TRBD2 (5 bases). CDR1 is SGHNT and CDR2 is YYREEE in the germline V gene (reference sequence). The CDR3 extends over 11 amino acids. With 6 bases removed from V and 4 bases from J, the gap between germline ends came to 7 bases. CDR3 residues: CASISGETQYF. Here the CDR3 DNA reads TGTGCCAGCATCAGCGGAGAGACCCAGTACTTC.

This clone was seen a single time. Its ends do not fully match the called genes, so a read error is possible. The V gene is TRBV4-2, the J gene TRBJ2-5; 8 bases agree with TRBD1. This CDR3 comprises 15 residues. In germline, CDR1 is LGHNA, CDR2 YNFKEQ. The CDR3 coding sequence is TGTGCCAGCAGCGAAGATCCGGGACAGGAAGAGACCCAGTACTTC. Translated, it gives CASSEDPGQEETQYF.

This clone was counted a single time. This chain connects TRBV2 to TRBJ1-2; tentatively, D is TRBD1 (6 bases). The CDR3 loop spans 13 amino acids. V lost 8 bases, J lost 4 bases, and 14 bases lay in between. From germline, CDR1 is SNHLY and CDR2 FYNNEI. For the CDR3, the DNA is TGTGCCAGCCGACAGGTACTATTCTATGGCTACACCTTC. Its protein is CASRQVLFYGYTF.

The chain uses TRBV5-3 and TRBJ1-2; D is unresolved. TRBV5-3 is an ORF, with its function uncertain. This CDR3 is built from 13 residues. The germline V and J ends were trimmed by 5 bases and 4 bases, with 12 bases remaining between them. Written as DNA, the CDR3 is TGTGCCAGAAGAGTAAGACTCGCCTATGGCTACACCTTC. It specifies CARRVRLAYGYTF.

This chain joins TRBV4-1 and TRBJ2-3, with TRBD2 matching over 11 bases. Germline V lookup: CDR1 MGHRA, CDR2 YSYEKL. With V trimmed by 1 base and J by 5 bases, 8 bases remained unmatched. The CDR3 extends over 17 amino acids. CDR3 in amino acids: CASSQGPLAGGLDTQYF. CDR3 DNA: TGCGCCAGCAGCCAAGGTCCGCTAGCGGGAGGACTAGATACGCAGTATTTT.

This clone has just one count. The chain recombines TRBV24-1 with TRBJ2-7, with TRBD1 matching 9 bases. V was pared by 3 bases and J by 7 bases, with 9 bases of the junction left unmatched. The CDR3 is 15 residues long. Germline V CDR1 and CDR2: KGHDR, SFDVKD. CDR3 in amino acids: CATSDNRDRVSEQYF. The CDR3 region has the DNA TGTGCCACCAGTGATAACCGGGACAGGGTAAGTGAGCAGTACTTC.

The chain couples TRBV27 to TRBJ1-2; 8 bases match TRBD1. The CDR3 is made up of 14 amino acids. With V trimmed by 4 bases and J by 1 base, 2 bases remained unmatched. CDR1 MNHEY and CDR2 SMNVEV come from the germline V gene (reference sequence). The CDR3 sequence is CASSYGQGNYGYTF. As DNA, the CDR3 is TGTGCCAGCAGTTATGGACAGGGTAACTATGGCTACACCTTC.

The chain links TRBV27 to TRBJ2-7; a weak D match, TRBD2 (5 bases). CDR3 size: 15 residues. Germline loops: CDR1 MNHEY, CDR2 SMNVEV (reference sequence). Trimming cost V 6 bases and J 0 bases, with 15 bases left between them. CDR3 sequence: CASRITSGYSYEQYF. The CDR3 region has the DNA TGTGCCAGCAGAATTACGAGCGGTTACTCCTACGAGCAGTACTTC.

The V and J genes are TRBV6-5 and TRBJ2-5; TRBD1 is a possible D gene (5 bases). The V gene's germline CDR1 is MNHEY and CDR2 SVGAGI. V lost 6 bases, J lost 3 bases, and 14 bases lay in between. This CDR3 is built from 14 residues. CDR3 region: CASRPDSKEETQYF. DNA for the CDR3: TGTGCCAGCAGACCCGACAGTAAAGAAGAGACCCAGTACTTC.

The chain recombines TRBV12-3 or TRBV12-4 with TRBJ2-3, with D unclear. There are 13 residues in the CDR3. V lost 1 base to trimming and J lost 2 bases, with 4 bases between them. CDR3 sequence: CASSLGYTDTQYF. The DNA for the CDR3 is TGTGCCAGCAGTTTAGGGTACACAGATACGCAGTATTTT.

The CDR3 DNA reads TGTGCCAGCAGTCCACCTTGGACTAGCGGCACAGATACGCAGTATTTT. Translation gives CASSPPWTSGTDTQYF. The J gene is TRBJ2-3, the V gene TRBV28, with TRBD2 matching 9 bases. Looked up from germline, CDR1 is MDHEN and CDR2 is SYDVKM. The CDR3 loop spans 16 amino acids. J lost 1 base, V lost 5 bases, and 7 bases had no gene match.

This clone has a single count. The J gene is TRBJ2-3, the V gene TRBV27; 8 bases line up with TRBD2. This CDR3 is built from 16 residues. Per germline, CDR1 MNHEY and CDR2 SMNVEV (reference sequence). The V segment lost 5 bases and the J segment 3 bases; nucleotides outside the gene matches: 10. This CDR3 is CASSLLRAGETDTQYF. The CDR3 bases are TGTGCCAGCAGTCTACTCCGAGCGGGAGAGACAGATACGCAGTATTTT.

About this clone itself: Other DNA sequences in this sample translate to the same CDR3. The chain combines TRBV7-3 with TRBJ2-5; D might be TRBD2 (5 bases). This CDR3 has 12 amino acids. Germline V lookup: CDR1 SGHTA, CDR2 FQGTGA. V lost 2 bases, J lost 5 bases, and 6 bases lay in between. CDR3 coding DNA: TGTGCCAGCAGCTTACGCGGGGAGACCCAGTACTTC. Translating it yields CASSLRGETQYF.

The gene calls are TRBV11-2 and TRBJ2-1; D not certain. This CDR3 contains 15 residues. V was pared by 4 bases and J by 5 bases, with 15 bases between. CDR1 and CDR2 (germline): SGHAT, FQNNGV. CDR3 sequence reads: CASSSIRAVNNEQFF. The CDR3 DNA is TGTGCCAGCAGCTCCATAAGAGCAGTCAACAATGAGCAGTTCTTC.

The chain couples TRBV12-3 or TRBV12-4 to TRBJ1-5, with TRBD1 matching 7 bases. There are 13 residues in the CDR3. V lost 5 bases, J lost 4 bases, and 2 bases stayed unmatched. CDR3 nucleotide sequence: TGTGCCAGCAGTCAGGGGGGAAATCAGCCCCAGCATTTT. The encoded protein is CASSQGGNQPQHF.

The CDR3 DNA sequence: TGCGCCAGCAGCCCTCGGACAGAAGATATAGATACGCAGTATTTT. Translating gives CASSPRTEDIDTQYF. This chain uses TRBV4-3 with TRBJ2-3; a possible D gene is TRBD1 (6 bases). The CDR3 has 15 amino acids. Germline loops: CDR1 LGHNA, CDR2 YSLEER. V was pared by 4 bases and J by 5 bases, with 16 bases between.

A single count supports this clone. The genes are TRBV4-2 and TRBJ1-6; D is unresolved. The germline CDR1 and CDR2 sequences are LGHNA and YNFKEQ. The CDR3 length is 14 residues. The V end was cut by 4 bases, the J end by 5 bases, with 9 bases between. The chain's CDR3 is CASSPDRDNSPLHF. The CDR3 DNA sequence: TGTGCCAGCAGCCCCGATAGAGATAATTCACCCCTCCACTTT.

The chain joins TRBV4-3 to TRBJ1-6; D is unresolved. The germline CDR1 and CDR2 sequences are LGHNA and YSLEER. The CDR3 length is 15 residues. The V end lost 0 bases, the J end lost 10 bases, and 13 bases lay between the germline ends. This CDR3 is CASSQDLGFGSPLHF. CDR3 in DNA: TGCGCCAGCAGCCAAGATCTGGGTTTCGGATCACCCCTCCACTTT.

J is TRBJ1-2 and V is TRBV24-1, with unresolved D. The CDR3 is made up of 13 amino acids. V dropped 7 bases and J dropped 5 bases, with 13 bases sitting between them. Germline values: CDR1 KGHDR, CDR2 SFDVKD. The chain's CDR3 is CATSPESGYGYTF. CDR3 nucleotides: TGTGCCACCAGCCCAGAGTCAGGTTATGGCTACACCTTC.